The clone carrying this TCR beta chain was counted only a few times. Its antigen is unidentified. Germline CDR1 SGHNT, CDR2 YYREEE (reference sequence). Trimming removed 1 base from V and 4 bases from J; junction bases left unmatched: 3. This CDR3 is built from 14 residues. TCRdb's table, derived via immunoSEQ multiplex PCR, lists solely in-frame clones and lacks some. The repertoire holds approximately 100,000 clones, with more than 85% as singletons. This specimen belongs to a study of identifying expanded T cells in peripheral blood. Findings of the study overall: Technical replicates showed about 1.2 changed clones; two weeks roughly 16; four weeks 19. Clone count variance between roughly 2-week samples rose with total template count.

The receptor was derived from a person between 18 and 75 years old in good health. The rearrangement uses TRBV5-4 and TRBJ1-1; TRBD1 agrees at 8 bases. What was sequenced was blood. The CDR3 bases are TGTGCCAGCAGCTTGCCCGACAGGGGCACTGAAGCTTTCTTT. The encoded protein is CASSLPDRGTEAFF.